This TCR beta chain appears in the sequencing data of a study of esophageal squamous cell carcinoma under preoperative chemotherapy. As for the study in general: Both tumor-infiltrating lymphocytes and peripheral blood T cells had their TCR repertoires profiled.

This clonotype was detected a few times. From germline, CDR1 is MNHNS and CDR2 SASEGT. The CDR3 is 14 residues long. TCRdb re-called the PCR reads through MiXCR, storing one row per CDR3 protein. The data contain about 12,000 distinct CDR3 sequences, roughly 50% of them singletons. Time point described: before preoperative PTX-NDP chemotherapy. Patients received paclitaxel-nedaplatin as preoperative chemotherapy before surgery. The rearrangement joins TRBV6-1 to TRBJ2-1, with D perhaps assigned TRBD1 or TRBD2 (5 bases each). The J call may be wrong; the DNA end is better matched by TRBJ2-7. The TCR originated in a human donor with esophageal squamous cell carcinoma. The donor label of this sample is uncertain. Sample acquisition took place from a patient given preoperative chemotherapy. The CDR3 is CASIPRGRAYEQYF. CDR3 bases: TGTGCCAGCATCCCGAGGGGCAGGGCCTACGAGCAGTACTTC.